Presented here are 2 T cell receptor beta chains from one specimen sequenced in a study of control samples from healthy donors and cancer patients (dated by TCRdb to 2020 to 2022). Receptor libraries were prepared by the immunoSEQ multiplex PCR assay. The clones in this table, taken by TCRdb from immuneACCESS, are in-frame only. Not every clone is retained; where verified, under half of the shortfall comes from an unresolved V gene, and the cause of the rest is unknown. The sample data list about 85,000 clones, and roughly 91% of these were observed just once. Around 5.1% of the sample rests with the top ten. Sequenced sample: blood. The receptors here all came from a man aged 45-65 years in good health.

The count of this clone is one. The chain combines TRBV7-3 with TRBJ2-1; D ambiguous. The V end was cut by 4 bases, the J end by 1 base, with 5 bases between. The germline CDR1 and CDR2 sequences are SGHTA and FQGTGA. The CDR3 is 13 residues long. The CDR3 spells CASSSQSYNEQFF. CDR3 coding DNA: TGTGCCAGCAGCTCTCAATCCTACAATGAGCAGTTCTTC.

V and J are TRBV13 and TRBJ2-1; D is uncertain. Per the germline V gene, CDR1 is PRHDT and CDR2 is FYEKMQ (reference sequence). CDR3 size: 10 residues. Trimming cost V 3 bases and J 8 bases, with 2 bases left between them. CDR3 in DNA: TGTGCCAGCAGCTTGGATGAGCAGTTCTTC. Amino acids: CASSLDEQFF.